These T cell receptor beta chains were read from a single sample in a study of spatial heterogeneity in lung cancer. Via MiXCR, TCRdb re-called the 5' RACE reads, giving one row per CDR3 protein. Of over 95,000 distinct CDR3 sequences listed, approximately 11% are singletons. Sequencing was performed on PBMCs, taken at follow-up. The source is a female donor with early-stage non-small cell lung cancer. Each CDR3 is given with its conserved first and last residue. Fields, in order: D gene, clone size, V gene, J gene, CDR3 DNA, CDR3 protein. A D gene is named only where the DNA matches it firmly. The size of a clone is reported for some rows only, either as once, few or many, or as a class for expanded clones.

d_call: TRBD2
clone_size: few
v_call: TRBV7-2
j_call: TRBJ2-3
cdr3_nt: TGTGCCAGCAGCTTGCGACTAGCGGGAGGTTCAGATACGCAGTATTTT
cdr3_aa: CASSLRLAGGSDTQYF

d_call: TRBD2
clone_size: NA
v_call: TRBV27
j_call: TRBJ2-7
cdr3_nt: TGTGCCAGCAGTTTATATCCCAGCGGGAGCTTCTACGAGCAGTACTTC
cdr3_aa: CASSLYPSGSFYEQYF

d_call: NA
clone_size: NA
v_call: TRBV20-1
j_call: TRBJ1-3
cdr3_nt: TGCAGTGCTAGCGAGGCCGGAAACACCATATATTTT
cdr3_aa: CSASEAGNTIYF

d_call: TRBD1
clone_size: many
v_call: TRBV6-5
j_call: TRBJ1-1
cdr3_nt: TGTGCCAGCAATACGCTCGGGACAGGGAACACTGAAGCTTTCTTT
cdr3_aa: CASNTLGTGNTEAFF

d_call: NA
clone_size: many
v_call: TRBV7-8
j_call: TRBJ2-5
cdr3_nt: TGTGCCAGCAGCTTAGGTTCCAGGGCTGGTCAAGAGACCCAGTACTTC
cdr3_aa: CASSLGSRAGQETQYF

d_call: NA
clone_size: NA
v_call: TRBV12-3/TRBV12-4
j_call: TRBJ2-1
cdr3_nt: TGTGCCAGCAGTTTGCGCGGAACCGACAATGAGCAGTTCTTC
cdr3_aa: CASSLRGTDNEQFF

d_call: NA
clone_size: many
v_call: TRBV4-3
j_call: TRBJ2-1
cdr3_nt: TGCGCCAGCAGCCAAGGAGTAGCGGCAACCTCCTACAATGAGCAGTTCTTC
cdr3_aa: CASSQGVAATSYNEQFF

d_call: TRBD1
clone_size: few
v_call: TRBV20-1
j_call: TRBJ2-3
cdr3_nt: TGCAGTGCGAACACCGGGACAGCATCAGATACGCAGTATTTT
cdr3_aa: CSANTGTASDTQYF

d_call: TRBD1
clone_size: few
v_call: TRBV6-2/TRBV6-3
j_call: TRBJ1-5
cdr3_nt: TGTGCCAGCAGTTACACAGGGGTGGGAAATCAGCCCCAGCATTTT
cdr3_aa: CASSYTGVGNQPQHF

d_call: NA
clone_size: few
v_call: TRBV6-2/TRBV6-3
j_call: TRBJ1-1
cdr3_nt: TGTGCCAGCAGTCCCCGGCCTTTGAACACTGAAGCTTTCTTT
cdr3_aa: CASSPRPLNTEAFF

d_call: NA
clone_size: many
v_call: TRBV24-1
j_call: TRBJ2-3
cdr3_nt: TGTGCCACCAGTGAGGATGTTGGCACAGATACGCAGTATTTT
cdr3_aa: CATSEDVGTDTQYF

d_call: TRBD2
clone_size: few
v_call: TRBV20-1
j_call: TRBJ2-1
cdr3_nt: TGCAGTGCCCATCATAGCGGGAGGGCCGGTGAGCAGTTCTTC
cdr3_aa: CSAHHSGRAGEQFF

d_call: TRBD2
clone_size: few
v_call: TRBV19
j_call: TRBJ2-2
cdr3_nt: TGTGCCAGTAGCCGAACGGGACTAGCGGGACTCCGGGAGCTGTTTTTT
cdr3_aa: CASSRTGLAGLRELFF

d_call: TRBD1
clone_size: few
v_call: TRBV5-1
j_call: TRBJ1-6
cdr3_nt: TGCGCCAGCAGCTTGAGTGGGGACAGCCAACTCCTCCACTTT
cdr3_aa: CASSLSGDSQLLHF

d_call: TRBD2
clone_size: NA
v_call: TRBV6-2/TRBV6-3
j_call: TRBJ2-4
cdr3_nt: TGTGCCAGCAGTTACGGGCCTAGCGGGAGGGTCAACATTCAGTACTTC
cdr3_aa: CASSYGPSGRVNIQYF

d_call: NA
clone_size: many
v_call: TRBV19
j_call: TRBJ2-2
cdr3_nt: TGTGCCAGTAGTATGGGGGGGCACACCGGGGAGCTGTTTTTT
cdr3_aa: CASSMGGHTGELFF

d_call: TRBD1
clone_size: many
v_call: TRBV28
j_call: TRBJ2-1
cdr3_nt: TGTGCCAGCAGCCCCGGGGGGACAGGGGGCAAAAATGAGCAGTTCTTC
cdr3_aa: CASSPGGTGGKNEQFF

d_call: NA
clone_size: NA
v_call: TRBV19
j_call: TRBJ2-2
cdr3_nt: TGTGCCAGTAGTATATTCGGGCTCGTCACCGGGGAGCTGTTTTTT
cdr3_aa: CASSIFGLVTGELFF

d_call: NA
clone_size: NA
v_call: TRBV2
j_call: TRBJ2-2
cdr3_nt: TGTGCCAGCAGTAAAACAGGGTACGCCGGGGAGCTGTTTTTT
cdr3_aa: CASSKTGYAGELFF

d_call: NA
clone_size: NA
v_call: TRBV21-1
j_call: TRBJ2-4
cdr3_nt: TGTGCCAGTCTTCCCCGGGCCAAAAACATTCAGTACTTC
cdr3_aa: CASLPRAKNIQYF

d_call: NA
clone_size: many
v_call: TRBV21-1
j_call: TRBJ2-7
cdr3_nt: TGTGCCAGCATCAGATTTATCGGGACCGGCGAGCAGTACTTC
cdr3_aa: CASIRFIGTGEQYF

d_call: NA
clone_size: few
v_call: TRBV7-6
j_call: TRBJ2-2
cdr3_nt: TGTGCCAGCAGCCTTGCGGGGCCAGGGTACACCGGGGAGCTGTTTTTT
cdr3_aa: CASSLAGPGYTGELFF

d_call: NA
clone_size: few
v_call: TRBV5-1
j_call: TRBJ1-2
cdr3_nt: TGCGCCAGCAGCTTCGGGTCTAACTATGGCTACACCTTC
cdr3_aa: CASSFGSNYGYTF

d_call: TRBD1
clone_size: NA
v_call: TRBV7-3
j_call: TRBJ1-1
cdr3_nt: TGTGCCAGCAGCAGAGACAGGGTTGGCACTGAAGCTTTCTTT
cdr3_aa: CASSRDRVGTEAFF

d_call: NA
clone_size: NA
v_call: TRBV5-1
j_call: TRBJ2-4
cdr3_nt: TGCGCCAGCAGCTTGGGGGGAACCTTACTAGCCAAAAACATTCAGTACTTC
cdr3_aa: CASSLGGTLLAKNIQYF

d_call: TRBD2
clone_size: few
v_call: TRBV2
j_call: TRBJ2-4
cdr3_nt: TGTGCCAGCAAAGGGTCTAGCGGGAGGTCCAAAAACATTCAGTACTTC
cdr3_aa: CASKGSSGRSKNIQYF

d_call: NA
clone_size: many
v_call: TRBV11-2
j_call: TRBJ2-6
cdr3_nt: TGTGCCAGCAGCTTAGATCCTGGGGCCAACGTCCTGACTTTC
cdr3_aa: CASSLDPGANVLTF

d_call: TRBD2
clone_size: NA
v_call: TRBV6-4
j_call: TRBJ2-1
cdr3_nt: TGTGCCAGCAGCCCCGCGGTAGCGGGAGGGTCTGTAGATGAGCAGTTCTTC
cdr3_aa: CASSPAVAGGSVDEQFF

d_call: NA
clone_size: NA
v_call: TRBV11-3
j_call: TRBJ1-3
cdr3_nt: TGTGCCAGCAGGACAGACTCTGGAAACACCATATATTTT
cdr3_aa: CASRTDSGNTIYF

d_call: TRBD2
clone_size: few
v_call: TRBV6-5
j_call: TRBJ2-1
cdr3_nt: TGTGCCAGCAGTTACTATAAGCGGGGATACAATGAGCAGTTCTTC
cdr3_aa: CASSYYKRGYNEQFF

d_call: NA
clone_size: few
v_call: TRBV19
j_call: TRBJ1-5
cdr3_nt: TGTGCCAGTAGTATAGATACCGGTGCTCTCAATCAGCCCCAGCATTTT
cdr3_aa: CASSIDTGALNQPQHF

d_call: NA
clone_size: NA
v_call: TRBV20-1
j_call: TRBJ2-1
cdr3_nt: TGCAGTGCTGATAGTCGAAGCGGAAGGATTACCTACAATGAGCAGTTCTTC
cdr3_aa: CSADSRSGRITYNEQFF

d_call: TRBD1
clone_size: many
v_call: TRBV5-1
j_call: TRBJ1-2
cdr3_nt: TGCGCCAGCAGCTTGGATCAAGGGACAGGTCTTGGCTACACCTTC
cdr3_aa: CASSLDQGTGLGYTF

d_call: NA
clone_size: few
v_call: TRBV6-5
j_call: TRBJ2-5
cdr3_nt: TGTGCCAGCAGTCGTAAGGGACTCCAAGAGACCCAGTACTTC
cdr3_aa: CASSRKGLQETQYF

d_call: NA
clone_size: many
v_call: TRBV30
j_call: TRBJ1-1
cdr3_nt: TGTGCCTGGAGGAAGACAGCTGACACTGAAGCTTTCTTT
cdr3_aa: CAWRKTADTEAFF